This T cell receptor (beta chain) was captured in a study of control samples from healthy donors and cancer patients. Data came from immunoSEQ multiplex PCR; TCRdb stores just in-frame clones and leaves some out. The sample lists about 160,000 clones, 80% to 95% occurring once. The ends lost 3 bases at V and 6 bases at J; junction bases unmatched: 5. The CDR3 covers 15 residues. The germline V gene has CDR1 MGHRA and CDR2 YSYEKL. The chain carries TRBV4-1 and TRBJ2-1; 10 bases map to TRBD2. The TCR comes from a woman in her twenties or thirties in good health. The sequencing input was blood. The CDR3 DNA follows: TGCGCCAGCAGCCACCTAGCGGGAGAGGGCAATGAGCAGTTCTTC. Translation gives CASSHLAGEGNEQFF.